Sequencing of this T cell receptor (beta chain) was carried out in a study of blood T cell repertoires in COVID-19. Study-level information: Both acute and convalescent COVID-19 samples were obtained from the United States, Italy and Spain.

The CDR3 covers 13 residues. From germline, CDR1 is SGHNT and CDR2 YYREEE (reference sequence). Between the trimmed V and J ends, which lost 5 bases and 2 bases, there was a span of 10 bases. Authors' data handling: How many nucleated cells were present was estimated from reference gene primer amplification. Clones were read by immunoSEQ multiplex PCR, and TCRdb kept only the in-frame ones, dropping some. V and J calls and clone size are given by that table; D and trimming were obtained from the DNA. The profile shows about 26,000 clones, under 90% of them singletons. This sequence joins TRBV5-4 and TRBJ1-1; D gene ambiguous. The source material was peripheral blood. The sequence was collected from a human donor in a cohort sampled during active COVID-19. CDR3 protein: CASRRDSNTEAFF. CDR3 nucleotides: TGTGCCAGCAGGAGGGATTCAAACACTGAAGCTTTCTTT.